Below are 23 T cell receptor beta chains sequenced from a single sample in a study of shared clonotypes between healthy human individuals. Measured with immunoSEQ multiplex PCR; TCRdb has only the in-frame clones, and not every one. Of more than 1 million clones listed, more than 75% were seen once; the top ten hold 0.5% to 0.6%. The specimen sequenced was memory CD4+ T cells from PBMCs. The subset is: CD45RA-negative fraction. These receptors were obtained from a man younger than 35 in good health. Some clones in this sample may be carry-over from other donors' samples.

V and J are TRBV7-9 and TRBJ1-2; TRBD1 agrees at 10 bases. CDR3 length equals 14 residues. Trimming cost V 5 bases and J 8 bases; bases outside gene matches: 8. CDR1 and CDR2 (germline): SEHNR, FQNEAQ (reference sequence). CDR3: CASSPTGTGAGYTF. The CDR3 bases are TGTGCCAGCAGCCCTACCGGGACAGGGGCCGGCTACACCTTC.

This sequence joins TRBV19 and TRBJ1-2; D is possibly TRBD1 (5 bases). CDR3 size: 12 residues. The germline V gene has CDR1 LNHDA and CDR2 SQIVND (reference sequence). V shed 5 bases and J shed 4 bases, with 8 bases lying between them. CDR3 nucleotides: TGTGCCAGTAGTTGGGGGACCTATGGCTACACCTTC. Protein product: CASSWGTYGYTF.

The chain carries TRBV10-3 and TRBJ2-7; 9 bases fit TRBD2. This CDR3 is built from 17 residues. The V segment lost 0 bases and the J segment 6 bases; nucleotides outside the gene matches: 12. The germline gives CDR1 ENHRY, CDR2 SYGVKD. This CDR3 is CAISESTAGGPDGEQYF. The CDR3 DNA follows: TGTGCCATCAGTGAGTCGACTGCGGGAGGGCCGGATGGCGAGCAGTACTTC.

CDR3 sequence: CASSYGDRPVEQYF. As DNA, the CDR3 is TGTGCCAGCAGTTACGGGGACAGGCCTGTCGAGCAGTACTTC. This rearrangement joins TRBV6-6 to TRBJ2-7, with 8 nucleotides matching TRBD1. CDR3 length: 14 residues. V shed 2 bases and J 6 bases; nucleotides not matched to a gene: 6. The germline V gene has CDR1 MNHNY and CDR2 SVGAGI (reference sequence).

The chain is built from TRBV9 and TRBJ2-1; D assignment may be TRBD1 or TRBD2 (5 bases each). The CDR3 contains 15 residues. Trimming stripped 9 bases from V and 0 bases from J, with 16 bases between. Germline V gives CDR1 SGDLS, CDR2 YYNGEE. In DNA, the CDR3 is TGTGCCACCTCACGGGGCTCTAGCTCCTACAATGAGCAGTTCTTC. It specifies CATSRGSSSYNEQFF.

CDR3: CASTSSDGGSGNTIYF. CDR3 coding DNA: TGTGCCAGCACCAGTAGCGACGGAGGCTCTGGAAACACCATATATTTT. This chain uses TRBV7-9 with TRBJ1-3; D is unclear. CDR1 is SEHNR, CDR2 FQNEAQ, per germline (reference sequence). Trimming removed 7 bases at V and 0 bases at J, with 16 bases between. The CDR3 totals 16 residues.

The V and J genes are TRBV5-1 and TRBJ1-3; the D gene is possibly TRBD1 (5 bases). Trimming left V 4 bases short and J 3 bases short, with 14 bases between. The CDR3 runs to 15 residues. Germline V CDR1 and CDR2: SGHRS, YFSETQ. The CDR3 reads CASSRDGVGGNTIYF. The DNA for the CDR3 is TGCGCCAGCAGCAGGGACGGGGTAGGTGGAAACACCATATATTTT.

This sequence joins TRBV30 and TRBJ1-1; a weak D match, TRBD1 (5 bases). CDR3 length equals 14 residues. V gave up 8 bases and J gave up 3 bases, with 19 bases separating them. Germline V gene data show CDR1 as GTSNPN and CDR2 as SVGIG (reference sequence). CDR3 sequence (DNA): TGTGCCCAGCAGGGTCTGAGCCGCGACACTGAAGCTTTCTTT. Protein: CAQQGLSRDTEAFF.

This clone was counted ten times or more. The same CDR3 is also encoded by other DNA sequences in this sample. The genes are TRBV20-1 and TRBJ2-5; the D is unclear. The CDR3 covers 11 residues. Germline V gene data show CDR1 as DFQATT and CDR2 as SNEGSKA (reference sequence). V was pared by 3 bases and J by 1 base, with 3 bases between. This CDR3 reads CSASGQETQYF. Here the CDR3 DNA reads TGCAGTGCTAGCGGCCAAGAGACCCAGTACTTC.

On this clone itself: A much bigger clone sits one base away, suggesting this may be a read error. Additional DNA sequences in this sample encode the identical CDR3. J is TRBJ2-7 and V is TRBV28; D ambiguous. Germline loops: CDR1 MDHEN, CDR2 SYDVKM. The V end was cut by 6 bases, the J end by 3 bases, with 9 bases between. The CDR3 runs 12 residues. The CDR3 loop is CASSFQNYEQYF. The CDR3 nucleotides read TGTGCCAGCAGCTTCCAGAACTACGAGCAGTACTTC. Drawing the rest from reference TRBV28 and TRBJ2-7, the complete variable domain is DVKVTQSSRYLVKRTGEKVFLECVQDMDHENMFWYRQDPGLGLRLIYFSYDVKMKEKGDIPEGYSVSREKKERFSLILESASTNQTSMYLCASSFQNYEQYFGPGTRLTVT.

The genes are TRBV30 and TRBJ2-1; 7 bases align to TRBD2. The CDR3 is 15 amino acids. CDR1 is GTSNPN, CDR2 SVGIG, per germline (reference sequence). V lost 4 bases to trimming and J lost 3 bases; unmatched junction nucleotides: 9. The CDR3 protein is CAWTTSEHLYNEQFF. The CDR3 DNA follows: TGTGCCTGGACTACTAGCGAACACCTCTACAATGAGCAGTTCTTC.

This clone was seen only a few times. In nucleotides, the CDR3 is TGTGCCAGCAGTTTATATGGTAGCGCCCAAGAGACCCAGTACTTC. It yields the protein CASSLYGSAQETQYF. The rearrangement links TRBV28 to TRBJ2-5; TRBD2 is a possible D gene (5 bases). V was shortened by 1 base and J by 1 base, with 10 bases between the two germline ends. The CDR3 is 15 amino acids. Germline V gives CDR1 MDHEN, CDR2 SYDVKM.

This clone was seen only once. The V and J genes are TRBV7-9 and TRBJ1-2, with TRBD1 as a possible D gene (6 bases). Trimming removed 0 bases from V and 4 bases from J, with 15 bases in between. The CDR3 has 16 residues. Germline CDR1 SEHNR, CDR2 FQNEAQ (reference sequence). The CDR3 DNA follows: TGTGCCAGCAGCTTAGCGGCTGGCAGGGGAGGCTATGGCTACACCTTC. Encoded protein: CASSLAAGRGGYGYTF.

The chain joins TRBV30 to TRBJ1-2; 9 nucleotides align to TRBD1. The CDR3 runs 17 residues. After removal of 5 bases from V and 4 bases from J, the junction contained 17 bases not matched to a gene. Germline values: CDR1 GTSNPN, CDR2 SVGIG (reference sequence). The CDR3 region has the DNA TGTGCCTGGGATTTGACCGGGACAGGGCACCTATCCTATGGCTACACCTTC. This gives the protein CAWDLTGTGHLSYGYTF.

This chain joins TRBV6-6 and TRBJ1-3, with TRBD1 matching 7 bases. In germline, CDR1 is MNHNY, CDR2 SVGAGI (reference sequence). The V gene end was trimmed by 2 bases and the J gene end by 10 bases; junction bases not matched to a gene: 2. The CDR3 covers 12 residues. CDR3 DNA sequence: TGTGCCAGCAGTTACGCAGGGGGTACCATATATTTT. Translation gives CASSYAGGTIYF.

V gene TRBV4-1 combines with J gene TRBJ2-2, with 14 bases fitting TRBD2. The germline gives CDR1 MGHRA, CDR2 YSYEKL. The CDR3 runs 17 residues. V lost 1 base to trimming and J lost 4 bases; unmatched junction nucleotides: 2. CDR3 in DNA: TGCGCCAGCAGCCAAGGTGGGACTAGCGGGAGCACCGGGGAGCTGTTTTTT. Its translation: CASSQGGTSGSTGELFF.

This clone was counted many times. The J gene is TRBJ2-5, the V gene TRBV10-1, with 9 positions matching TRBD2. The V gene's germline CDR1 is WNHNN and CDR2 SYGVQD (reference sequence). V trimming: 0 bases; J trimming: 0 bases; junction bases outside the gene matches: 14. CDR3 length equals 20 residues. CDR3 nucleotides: TGCGCCAGCAGTGAGTCAAAAAAAGGGCTAGCGGGACAGTACCAAGAGACCCAGTACTTC. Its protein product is CASSESKKGLAGQYQETQYF.

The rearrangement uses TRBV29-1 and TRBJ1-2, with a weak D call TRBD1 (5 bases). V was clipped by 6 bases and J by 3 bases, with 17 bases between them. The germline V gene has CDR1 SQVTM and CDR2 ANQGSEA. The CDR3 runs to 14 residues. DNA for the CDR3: TGCAGCGTCCATCGGGACGCCGGGGACTATGGCTACACCTTC. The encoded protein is CSVHRDAGDYGYTF.

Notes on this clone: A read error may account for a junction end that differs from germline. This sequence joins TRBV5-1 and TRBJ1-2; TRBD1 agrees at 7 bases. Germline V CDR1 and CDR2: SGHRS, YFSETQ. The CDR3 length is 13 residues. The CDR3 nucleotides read TGCACCAGCAGCCGCACAGGGGACTATGGCTACACCTTC. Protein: CTSSRTGDYGYTF. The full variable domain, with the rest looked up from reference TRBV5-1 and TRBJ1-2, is KAGVTQTPRYLIKTRGQQVTLSCSPISGHRSVSWYQQTPGQGLQFLFEYFSETQRNKGNFPGRFSGRQFSNSRSEMNVSTLELGDSALYLCTSSRTGDYGYTFGSGTRLTVV.

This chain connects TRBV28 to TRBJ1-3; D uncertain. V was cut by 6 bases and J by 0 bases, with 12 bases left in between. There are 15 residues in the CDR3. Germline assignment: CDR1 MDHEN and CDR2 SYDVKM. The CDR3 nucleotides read TGTGCCAGCAGCGAGACTCCCCCCTCTGGAAACACCATATATTTT. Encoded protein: CASSETPPSGNTIYF.

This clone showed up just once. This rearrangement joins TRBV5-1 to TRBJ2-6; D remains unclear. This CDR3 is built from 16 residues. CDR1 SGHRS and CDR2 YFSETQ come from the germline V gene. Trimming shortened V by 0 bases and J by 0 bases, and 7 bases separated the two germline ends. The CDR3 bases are TGCGCCAGCAGCTTGGGTGTGCTCTCTGGGGCCAACGTCCTGACTTTC. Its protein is CASSLGVLSGANVLTF.

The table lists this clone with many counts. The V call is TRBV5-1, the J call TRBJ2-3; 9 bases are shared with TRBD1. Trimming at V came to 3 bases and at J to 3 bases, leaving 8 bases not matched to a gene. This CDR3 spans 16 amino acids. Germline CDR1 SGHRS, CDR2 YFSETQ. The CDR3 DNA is TGCGCCAGCAGCTCGGGGACAGGGTCGGGAACAGATACGCAGTATTTT. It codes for CASSSGTGSGTDTQYF.

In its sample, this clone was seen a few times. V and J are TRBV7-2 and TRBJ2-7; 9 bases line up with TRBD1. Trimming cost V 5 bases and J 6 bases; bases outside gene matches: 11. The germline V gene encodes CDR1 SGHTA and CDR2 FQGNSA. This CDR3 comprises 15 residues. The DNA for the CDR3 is TGTGCCAGCAGCCCAACAGCCGGGACAGGGCGCGAGCAGTACTTC. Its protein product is CASSPTAGTGREQYF.